The 18 T cell receptor beta chains below all came from one sample that was sequenced in a study of blood T cell repertoires in COVID-19. Data came from immunoSEQ multiplex PCR; TCRdb stores just in-frame clones and leaves some out. This sample has a few hundred thousand clones, with around 82% found just once. The specimen was peripheral blood. Receptor source: a woman in her forties or fifties with acute or convalescent COVID-19.

The rearrangement uses TRBV9 and TRBJ1-2; D may be TRBD1 (5 bases). Germline V gives CDR1 SGDLS, CDR2 YYNGEE. V lost 4 bases to trimming and J lost 5 bases, with 15 bases between them. The CDR3 runs to 14 residues. The CDR3 nucleotides are TGTGCCAGCAGCATCGCCCCTGGGACTTATGGCTACACCTTC. Its protein is CASSIAPGTYGYTF.

The chain uses TRBV14 and TRBJ1-4, with D unresolved. Trimming took off 5 bases at V and 8 bases at J, with 6 bases between the two ends. Germline CDR1 SGHDN, CDR2 FVKESK. The CDR3 covers 11 residues. The CDR3 coding sequence is TGTGCCAGCAGCTTGACAGAAAAACTGTTTTTT. Translating it yields CASSLTEKLFF.

V is TRBV4-1 and J is TRBJ2-5; D is possibly TRBD1 (5 bases). The CDR3 covers 15 residues. Trimming shortened V by 5 bases and J by 5 bases, and 18 bases separated the two germline ends. Germline CDR1 is MGHRA and CDR2 is YSYEKL. The CDR3 spells CASSSGTGLRETQYF. In DNA, the CDR3 is TGCGCCAGCAGCTCAGGCACAGGCCTGCGCGAGACCCAGTACTTC.

The sample holds a few counts of this clone. The J gene is TRBJ1-3, the V gene TRBV5-1, with 7 bases aligning to TRBD1. The CDR3 loop spans 17 amino acids. The V segment lost 2 bases and the J segment 0 bases; nucleotides outside the gene matches: 8. Germline V gene data show CDR1 as SGHRS and CDR2 as YFSETQ. CDR3 amino acids: CASSFTGTAFSGNTIYF. CDR3 DNA sequence: TGCGCCAGCAGCTTCACCGGGACAGCCTTCTCTGGAAACACCATATATTTT.

The gene calls are TRBV5-4 and TRBJ1-1, with D perhaps TRBD1 (6 bases). CDR1 and CDR2 (germline): SGHNT, YYREEE (reference sequence). The CDR3 runs to 14 residues. V shed 4 bases and J shed 2 bases, with 12 bases lying between them. CDR3 sequence (DNA): TGTGCCAGCAGCCAGGACAGCACTAACACTGAAGCTTTCTTT. As protein: CASSQDSTNTEAFF.

The V call is TRBV2, the J call TRBJ2-7, with D unresolved. The CDR3 totals 14 residues. Germline lookup yields CDR1 SNHLY and CDR2 FYNNEI. V lost 6 bases, J lost 0 bases, and 12 bases lay in between. This chain's CDR3 is CASRASIGSYEQYV. CDR3 bases: TGTGCCAGCAGGGCCTCAATTGGCTCCTACGAGCAGTACGTC.

The V gene is TRBV19, the J gene TRBJ1-4, with D unresolved. Trimming took off 4 bases at V and 2 bases at J, with 11 bases between the two ends. The germline V gene has CDR1 LNHDA and CDR2 SQIVND (reference sequence). The CDR3 has 15 residues. In nucleotides, the CDR3 is TGTGCCAGTAGTAGCCAATCCGCGACTAATGAAAAACTGTTTTTT. Residues: CASSSQSATNEKLFF.

J is TRBJ2-2 and V is TRBV2; possibly TRBD1 for D (6 bases). Trimming took 4 bases from V and 5 from J, leaving 8 bases between them. The CDR3 is 13 amino acids. The germline CDR1 and CDR2 sequences are SNHLY and FYNNEI. The CDR3: CASSAQGTGELFF. For the CDR3, the DNA is TGTGCCAGCAGTGCACAGGGAACCGGGGAGCTGTTTTTT.

The V gene is TRBV2, the J gene TRBJ2-5, with a possible D match to TRBD2 (5 bases). With 6 bases removed from V and 4 bases from J, the gap between germline ends came to 12 bases. The germline CDR1 and CDR2 sequences are SNHLY and FYNNEI. This CDR3 spans 13 amino acids. The CDR3 region is CASRLSEGETQYF. The CDR3 DNA sequence: TGTGCCAGCAGACTCTCCGAGGGAGAGACCCAGTACTTC.

V is TRBV19 and J is TRBJ2-7, with D possibly being TRBD2 (6 bases). CDR1 and CDR2 (germline): LNHDA, SQIVND (reference sequence). This CDR3 contains 13 residues. The ends were cut back, 5 bases at V and 6 bases at J, with 14 bases in the middle. The CDR3 here is CASSHGARGEQYF. CDR3 bases: TGTGCCAGTAGTCACGGGGCGCGGGGCGAGCAGTACTTC.

This clone was picked up many times. The J gene is TRBJ2-1, the V gene TRBV7-9; TRBD2 matches 7 bases. Unmatched junction bases numbered 12, after V lost 5 bases and J lost 2 bases. Germline V gene sequence: CDR1 SEHNR, CDR2 FQNEAQ (reference sequence). The CDR3 spans 17 residues. The CDR3 coding sequence is TGTGCCAGCAGCCGTAGGATCGGGACTACTACCTACAATGAGCAGTTCTTC. It translates to CASSRRIGTTTYNEQFF.

This chain links TRBV12-3 or TRBV12-4 with TRBJ1-1; D not certain. Between the trimmed V and J ends, which lost 6 bases and 4 bases, there was a span of 12 bases. CDR3 length: 13 residues. Here the CDR3 DNA reads TGTGCCAGCAGCTACGGGTCCAGCACTGAAGCTTTCTTT. Its protein is CASSYGSSTEAFF.

This clone has more than one count but fewer than ten. This rearrangement joins TRBV3-1 (or the pseudogene TRBV3-2) to TRBJ2-3; the D gene is possibly TRBD2 (6 bases). V gave up 0 bases and J gave up 4 bases, with 14 bases separating them. This CDR3 comprises 16 residues. Per germline, CDR1 LGHDT and CDR2 YNNKEL (reference sequence). The CDR3 DNA sequence: TGTGCCAGCAGCCAAGATCTGGCTAGCGCAGCAGATACGCAGTATTTT. Its translation is CASSQDLASAADTQYF.

The chain employs TRBV4-1 and TRBJ1-5, with 10 bases lining up with TRBD1. The CDR3 has 16 residues. Germline CDR1 is MGHRA and CDR2 is YSYEKL. J lost 5 bases, V lost 2 bases, and 6 bases had no gene match. For the CDR3, the DNA is TGCGCCAGCAGCCAAAACCGACAGGGGGCTTATCAGCCCCAGCATTTT. Its protein product is CASSQNRQGAYQPQHF.

The count of this clone is one. This chain uses TRBV30 with TRBJ1-1; D ambiguous. This CDR3 is 11 amino acids long. Germline V gene lookup returns CDR1 GTSNPN and CDR2 SVGIG (reference sequence). V lost 1 base and J lost 11, with 11 bases in between. The CDR3 DNA reads TGTGCCTGGAGTGGTTATGGGGAGGCTTTCTTT. This translates into CAWSGYGEAFF.

CDR3 sequence (DNA): TGCGCCAGCAGCCAAGGGAGGGGTCTCACAGATACGCAGTATTTT. Translated: CASSQGRGLTDTQYF. The genes are TRBV4-1 and TRBJ2-3; D is perhaps TRBD2 (6 bases). Germline lookup yields CDR1 MGHRA and CDR2 YSYEKL. CDR3 length equals 15 residues. V was shortened by 1 base and J by 2 bases, with 10 bases between the two germline ends.

This clone was seen once. The J gene is TRBJ2-5, the V gene TRBV5-4, with TRBD1 matching over 9 bases. The CDR3 covers 16 residues. Germline CDR1 is SGHNT and CDR2 is YYREEE (reference sequence). J lost 4 bases, V lost 4 bases, and 11 bases had no gene match. CDR3 nucleotide sequence: TGTGCCAGCAGCATACCGGGACAGGGTATCGGAGAGACCCAGTACTTC. Residues: CASSIPGQGIGETQYF.

The chain recombines TRBV7-2 with TRBJ2-3; 10 bases align to TRBD2. CDR1 and CDR2 (germline): SGHTA, FQGNSA. V shed 5 bases, J shed 5 bases, and the junction held 10 bases outside the gene matches. This CDR3 region has 16 residues. The CDR3 DNA follows: TGTGCCAGCAGCCCGCGAGCGGGAGGGTTTAAAGATACGCAGTATTTT. It translates to CASSPRAGGFKDTQYF.